This TCR beta chain was identified during a study of early T cells in non-severe SARS-CoV-2 infection listed by TCRdb under 2021. Some background on the complete study: Because TCR sequencing was done on bulk RNA from unsorted whole blood, the alpha and beta chains could not be paired.

CDR3 length: 15 amino acids, cysteine to phenylalanine. CDR3 DNA is the only sequence kept; it has 45 bases, read in frame from the first base. Between the V and J ends, shortened by 3 bases and 7 bases respectively, the junction contains 15 bases. This clonotype was seen ten or more times. Its antigen remains unidentified. Per-base quality was not reported, and no clone a single base away is much larger than it. Summary of the overall study and its limitations: VDJdb matching was skewed toward anti-spike CD8 responses and likely underestimated virus-specific expansions by missing private and CD4 specificities.

The library came from 5' RACE. Sequencing used a NextSeq 500. Unique molecular identifiers were attached to individual cDNA molecules in the TCR library protocol so that sequencing error and PCR bias could be corrected. Both TCR alpha and beta chains were sequenced, and tight co-correlation was observed between alpha and beta sequence abundances in each sample. As for the original processing: Decombinator V4 was used to annotate TCR sequences for V gene, J gene and CDR3. TCRs were defined as expanded if a significant change between any two time points was detected under a Poisson model with p below 0.0001. Abundances of TCRs were expressed as counts per million after normalisation to the total number of TCRs sequenced in each sample. MAIT TCRs were defined by TRAV1-2 paired with TRAJ12, TRAJ20 or TRAJ33, and iNKT TCRs by TRAV10 paired with TRAJ18. VDJdb, accessed on 1 November 2021, was searched for TCRs annotated for CMV, EBV and SARS-CoV-2, and TCRs annotated for more than one antigen were excluded. TCRdb's own reprocessing of the public reads used fastp at Q25 and MiXCR and kept productive beta chains. Identical CDR3 proteins give one entry, which carries the most common genes and DNA. The V and J calls come from TCRdb's annotation, not from the publication. Recorded for this sample are about 67,000 distinct CDR3 sequences; around a tenth of them occurred a single time. The top ten constitute 3% to 4.5% of the sample.

The study was a case-control design nested within a healthcare worker cohort in London, UK, with weekly nasopharyngeal swab PCR tests and blood sampling. Healthcare workers were enrolled in the week of the UK lockdown, from 23 to 31 March 2020, and were followed every week for up to roughly 15 weeks. Sequencing used whole blood. The V and J segments used are TRBV12-3 or TRBV12-4 and TRBJ2-2, with no D gene named confidently. The TCR comes from an adult who was a healthcare worker with PCR-confirmed SARS-CoV-2 infection or an uninfected control (not recorded which). In nucleotide form, the sequence is TGTGCCAGCAGTTTGGCTACGACCCCCGGCGGGGAGCTGTTTTTT. The translation is CASSLATTPGGELFF.